This TCR beta chain stems from a study of cytomegalovirus exposure and HLA in healthy donors. Study information: An earlier analysis found some 100 million unique TCR beta sequences from around 180 million T cells. Genotyping of hundreds of donors showed that over 80% belonged to the Caucasian-associated ancestry cluster. The study, taken as a whole, reports: Specificity of a few CMV-associated chains for CMV antigens was verified in vitro. With later analysis, a missense DCLRE1C variant became linked to TCR beta V- and J-gene trimming.

Germline CDR1 is SGHRS and CDR2 is YFSETQ. The V and J ends lost 3 bases and 4 bases, in that order; junction bases with no gene match: 7. The length of the CDR3 is 14 residues. The PCR contained 60 Vbeta and 13 Jbeta primers. Libraries were prepared by immunoSEQ multiplex PCR; TCRdb keeps only in-frame clonotypes and omits some of them. This table has 150,000 to 200,000 clones, around 75% appearing once. With regard to this clone: What it binds is unknown.

The sequence was collected from a woman between 25 and 40 years old in good health and CMV-seropositive. Sequenced input: PBMCs. The chain uses TRBV5-1 and TRBJ2-7; 7 bases match TRBD2. CDR3 residues: CASSSRTREYEQYF. Here the CDR3 DNA reads TGCGCCAGCAGCTCACGGACTAGAGAGTACGAGCAGTACTTC.